Given below is one TCR beta chain in context. Its recognized antigen is unknown. The input lacks base qualities; no much larger clone sits a single base away. The record originates from a study of cytomegalovirus exposure and HLA in healthy donors listed by TCRdb under 2017. Background on the whole study: According to an earlier analysis of around 600 of the donors, some 180 million T cells yielded over 90 million unique TCR beta sequences and approximately 300 Gb of sequence data. HLA typing included class I and class II loci at four-digit resolution. Genome-wide SNP genotypes for about three fifths of the roughly 700 donors were used in a later genetic analysis, which treated that subset as a discovery cohort. About 5 DR-DQ haplotypes were handled as single units for association and clustering, since linkage in the cohort was strong. Donor age, sex, ethnicity and CMV serostatus were compiled alongside the repertoire data. A later analysis re-examined previously published TCR beta repertoires from more than 650 donors and added high-resolution HLA genotyping to investigate patterns of TCR occurrence. Every discovery cohort repertoire had been produced on one sequencing platform. Rather than drawing on any new phenotypic data, the later analysis identified candidate immune exposures from TCR beta sequences and the way those sequences occurred across donors. High-throughput TCR immunosequencing, statistical association of individual TCRs with disease status, and machine learning were combined to predict cytomegalovirus infection status. Of the 300 to 400 genotyped donors, over 70% fell in the genetic ancestry cluster associated with self-reported Caucasian donors. Across around 400 genotyped donors of the cohort, an average of about 240,000 unique TCR beta nucleotide sequences per donor were sequenced, and approximately 19% of those sequences were non-productive. An early release that covered about 600 HLA-typed donors contained 300 to 350 gigabases of sequencing data and 70 million to 100 million unique TCR sequences. In addition to the first cohort of 666 subjects, a separate validation cohort of approximately 130 different subjects was used. To decide whether each TCR beta V gene segment behaved as functional or pseudogenic, an earlier analysis of some 540 of the donors relied on high-throughput TCR beta sequencing. Typing coverage differed by locus: A, B, C, DRB1 and DQB1 were typed in about 629-640 donors, DQA1 in approximately 520, DPA1 in around 600, and DPB1 in approximately 450. The aim of the study was to test whether cataloging public T cell receptors could identify signatures of past pathogen exposure. The study used immunosequencing to profile the T cell repertoires of around 600 subjects and linked those repertoires to cytomegalovirus serostatus.

In total, 600 or so healthy bone marrow donors made up the cohort. At the time of sampling, every cohort member was nominally healthy, though immune exposures that went unrecorded were likely present. The donor was CMV seronegative and was included in the group of about 350 seronegative cohort members. Each donor provided a peripheral blood sample, and peripheral blood mononuclear cells were used for TCR beta sequencing. Genomic DNA extraction from the blood cell samples was performed with the Qiagen DNeasy Blood Extraction Kit. The library was obtained by the immunoSEQ multiplex PCR assay. For the multiplex PCR, a mixture combining 60 forward primers for TCR Vbeta segments and 13 reverse primers for TCR Jbeta segments was used. A multiplex PCR assay on genomic DNA amplified the CDR3 region of rearranged TCR beta genes. The Illumina HiSeq System was used to sequence the amplified TCR beta libraries as 87-base-pair reads. The original pipeline was this. A later analysis tallied 75 million to 85 million unique TCR beta chains across the 666 repertoires, and 10 million to 11 million of those chains were shared by two or more donors. To remove PCR and sequencing errors, raw reads were error-corrected and collapsed into unique sequences using a nearest-neighbor algorithm that merged closely related sequences. To assign V, D and J gene segments, CDR3 sequences were aligned to IMGT reference sequences. For a sequence to be retained, a match of at least six nucleotides to both a V gene segment and a J gene segment was required. A rearrangement counted as productive if the CDR3 had no stop codons and remained in frame with V and J, and every other rearrangement counted as non-productive. CDR3 was defined by IMGT convention, running from the second conserved V-encoded cysteine to the conserved J-encoded phenylalanine. The earlier analysis of around 640 of the donors excluded sequences that lacked an unambiguous match to a single V gene segment. In an earlier analysis of roughly 600 of the donors, a V segment was called functional when productive rearrangements were above 56.7%, and segregating when the standard deviation between donors exceeded 5%. To diagnose cytomegalovirus status from the catalog of TCR beta chain sequences, a statistical classification framework was built. V and J gene assignment, in a later analysis, came from comparing TCR nucleotide sequences with IMGT/GENE-DB human TR gene sequences. The TCRdist pipeline was used in a later analysis to assign CDR3 sequences and most-parsimonious VDJ recombination scenarios. A later analysis defined each TCR beta chain by its CDR3 amino acid sequence plus V-gene family, and excluded reads lacking a unique V-gene family. A later analysis removed 600 or so highly shared, low-generation-probability nucleotide sequences to deal with suspected cross-contamination and a sequencing artifact. In a later analysis, a clonal expansion index was calculated for each public chain from normalized within-repertoire ranks of inferred template counts. In a later analysis, generation probabilities were computed using a VDJ recombination model fitted to out-of-frame rearrangements, and the results were checked against IGoR. A later analysis scored TCR-TCR, TCR-HLA and TCR-CMV co-occurrence with hypergeometric tests, applying a repertoire-size bias correction to TCR pairs. To estimate false discovery rates, a later analysis permuted the HLA or CMV assignments 20 times. In a later analysis, co-occurring TCRs were grouped using DBSCAN, and TCRdist sequence similarity was added for clustering within HLA-allele-positive subsets. Co-occurrence clustering excluded repertoires with fewer than 30,000 or more than 120,000 public chains, plus five with anomalous nucleotide sharing. This is the immuneACCESS table as TCRdb keeps it, with only in-frame sequences that have V and J called. A part of the clones is gone; compared with another copy, unresolved V genes explain less than half, and the rest is unexplained. That table is the source of V, J and clone size, and D and trimming were worked out from the DNA. The sample table contains approximately 140,000 clones; only one count was recorded for about three quarters of them. 1.8% of the sample belongs to the ten largest clones.

There are 13 amino acids in the CDR3, from cysteine to phenylalanine inclusive. The only DNA kept is the CDR3, 39 bases in frame from the first base. Trimming costs V 8 bases and J 1 base, and their ends lie 12 bases apart. For CDR1 and CDR2, the germline V gene (reference sequence) lists MNHEY and SMNVEV. Beyond this particular receptor, the publication reports: Strong co-occurrence of HLA alleles, especially DR and DQ, made assigning TCR associations to individual alleles difficult. A few of the identified cytomegalovirus-associated TCR beta chains were confirmed in vitro to be specific for cytomegalovirus antigens. Specific HLA alleles were associated with more than 15,000 TCR beta sequences at a false discovery rate of 0.05 in a later analysis. A cluster of highly shared sequence variants was judged likely to be a technical artifact of the sequencing pipeline. A total of 150 or so TCR beta chains were listed by the study as associated with cytomegalovirus. According to a later analysis, parvovirus B19, influenza, CMV and Epstein-Barr virus appeared linked to several top co-occurrence clusters. A further reported finding was that TCR beta sequences accurately predicted the HLA-A and HLA-B alleles for most subjects in the first cohort. In a later analysis, the rate of TCR association differed among HLA loci, with DRB1 alleles having the most associated TCRs and HLA-C alleles having the fewest. Cytomegalovirus status was reported to be diagnosed by the classifier with high specificity and sensitivity in both the original and validation cohorts. In a later genetic analysis, fewer N-insertions in productive TCRs were reported among donors in an Asian-associated ancestry cluster than the roughly 700-donor mean. Only TCR beta chains were sequenced in this cohort, and the absence of alpha or paired-chain data limited detectable features. In an earlier analysis of about 600 of the donors, most TCR beta V segments appeared in productive rearrangements about 90% or about 30% of the time, broadly matching IMGT annotations. A later analysis found that HLA-associated TCR beta chains were more clonally expanded and had lower generation probabilities than equally common non-associated chains. For the cohort, immune exposure information was limited to CMV serostatus. Because HLA typing was unavailable for some donors at each locus, only the typed subset was used in association tests. A later genetic analysis associated a missense DCLRE1C variant with V-gene and J-gene trimming of TCR beta chains, and an independent cohort replicated the association. Across donors, most TCR sequences were observed very rarely, whereas some public TCRs were present in many individuals. The earlier analysis of about 600 of the donors excluded 15 to 20 rarely observed V segments, including chromosome 9 orphons, because counts were too low. According to a later analysis, most CMV-associated TCR beta chains appeared to be HLA-restricted, and the HLA associations seemed to be driven largely by CMV exposure. Linkage disequilibrium might explain the correlated functional status among segregating V segments, but an unknown experimental factor could not be ruled out. According to the authors, the approach could potentially be generalized to other disease states and immunological phenotypes. The 87-base-pair reads could not distinguish some IMGT-functional V segments, including TRBV6-2 and TRBV6-3, so those segments were excluded. Sequencing depth was assumed to be roughly uniform across donors in the presence/absence analyses, though that assumption may not hold.

This clonotype was sampled from a man aged 40-50 years in good health and CMV-seronegative. The rearrangement combines TRBV27 with TRBJ2-7; the D gene identity is not certain. Source material: PBMCs. The nucleotides read TGTGCCAGCCGCCCCGGAGCGTCCTACGAGCAGTACTTC. This yields the protein CASRPGASYEQYF.